The table lists the clone carrying this T cell receptor beta chain with many counts. Its antigen remains unidentified. With duration under 3 months, ophthalmopathy was active: Clinical Activity Score at least 3, NOSPECS at least 4. Authors of the study amplified TCR beta CDR3 regions from RNA transcripts. First-round RT-PCR targeting the TCR CDR3 was performed with the HTBI primer set. Using its own MiXCR run on the multiplex PCR reads, TCRdb lists one record per CDR3 protein. The data contain some 340,000 distinct CDR3 sequences, 12% to 15% of them singletons. Germline assignment: CDR1 ENHRY and CDR2 SYGVKD. V trimming: 3 bases; J trimming: 7 bases; junction bases outside the gene matches: 9. This CDR3 is 15 amino acids long. These data belong to a study of T cells in Graves' hyperthyroidism and ophthalmopathy. Study-level findings and limits: It was a median roughly 6.5 months before onset that the model predicted ophthalmopathy. A model of 13 V-J features distinguished ophthalmopathy from stable hyperthyroidism.

This rearrangement joins TRBV10-3 to TRBJ1-1; 9 nucleotides line up with TRBD1. The clonotype comes from a woman between 40 and 55 years old with Graves' ophthalmopathy. Sequencing input: blood. CDR3 sequence reads: CAISEGTGKDGEAFF. The CDR3 DNA follows: TGTGCCATCAGTGAAGGGACAGGGAAAGACGGTGAAGCTTTCTTT.